These T cell receptor beta chains were read from a single sample in a study of blood T cell repertoires in COVID-19. Produced via immunoSEQ multiplex PCR; TCRdb's table is partial and in-frame only. The sample yields tens of thousands of clones, about 80% seen once. Sequenced: peripheral blood. The receptors originated from a man aged 70 or older with acute or convalescent COVID-19. Each CDR3 is given with its conserved first and last residue. A D gene is named only where the DNA matches it firmly. Only some rows state a clone size, as once, few, many or a class for expanded clones.

cdr3_nt: TGTGCCACCAGGGGGGGGAAAGCTAATTACAATGAGCAGTTCTTC; cdr3_aa: CATRGGKANYNEQFF; d_call: TRBD2; v_call: TRBV24-1; clone_size: -; j_call: TRBJ2-1
cdr3_nt: TGTGCCAGCAGTTTACAGGCGACTAACTATGGCTACACCTTC; cdr3_aa: CASSLQATNYGYTF; d_call: -; v_call: TRBV27; clone_size: -; j_call: TRBJ1-2
cdr3_nt: TGTGCCAGCAACACTGTGGCGGGAGTTAACATTCAGTACTTC; cdr3_aa: CASNTVAGVNIQYF; d_call: TRBD2; v_call: TRBV5-6; clone_size: few; j_call: TRBJ2-4
cdr3_nt: TGTGCCAGCAGCCCTGCGGCGACAGGATGGAACTATGGCTACACCTTC; cdr3_aa: CASSPAATGWNYGYTF; d_call: -; v_call: TRBV9; clone_size: -; j_call: TRBJ1-2
cdr3_nt: TGTGCCAGCAGCTTAGCGGGAGCAGATAACTATGGCTACACCTTC; cdr3_aa: CASSLAGADNYGYTF; d_call: -; v_call: TRBV7-8; clone_size: -; j_call: TRBJ1-2
cdr3_nt: TGTGCCAGCAGCCGGGAGGGCTACAATCAGCCCCAGCATTTT; cdr3_aa: CASSREGYNQPQHF; d_call: -; v_call: TRBV5-4; clone_size: once; j_call: TRBJ1-5
cdr3_nt: TGCGCCAGCAGCTTGGGGACAGGGAAAGACACTGAAGCTTTCTTT; cdr3_aa: CASSLGTGKDTEAFF; d_call: TRBD1; v_call: TRBV5-1; clone_size: -; j_call: TRBJ1-1
cdr3_nt: TGTGCCACCAGCGTGTCTAATGAAAAACTGTTTTTT; cdr3_aa: CATSVSNEKLFF; d_call: -; v_call: TRBV24-1; clone_size: -; j_call: TRBJ1-4
cdr3_nt: TGCGCCAGCAGCCATCATATCGCTCCAGGGCCCCACGAGCAGTACTTC; cdr3_aa: CASSHHIAPGPHEQYF; d_call: -; v_call: TRBV4-1; clone_size: -; j_call: TRBJ2-7
cdr3_nt: TGCGCCAGCAGCCAAGATTGGTCGGGGACTGCTGAAGCTTTCTTT; cdr3_aa: CASSQDWSGTAEAFF; d_call: -; v_call: TRBV4-1; clone_size: few; j_call: TRBJ1-1
cdr3_nt: TGCAGTGCTAGTAGTTGGGGGCAAAGCTCCTACGAGCAGTACTTC; cdr3_aa: CSASSWGQSSYEQYF; d_call: -; v_call: TRBV20-1; clone_size: -; j_call: TRBJ2-7
cdr3_nt: TGTGCCAGCAGCCGTCCCGGGACAGCTGAAGCTTTCTTT; cdr3_aa: CASSRPGTAEAFF; d_call: TRBD1; v_call: TRBV5-4; clone_size: -; j_call: TRBJ1-1
cdr3_nt: TGTGCCAGCAGTGAAGCGCCCGGGAGCGCAGATACGCAGTATTTT; cdr3_aa: CASSEAPGSADTQYF; d_call: -; v_call: TRBV6-1; clone_size: -; j_call: TRBJ2-3
cdr3_nt: TGTGCCAGCAGTAGTTCCGGGACAGGGGGCGTGGGGGGGAATCAGCCCCAGCATTTT; cdr3_aa: CASSSSGTGGVGGNQPQHF; d_call: TRBD1; v_call: TRBV2; clone_size: -; j_call: TRBJ1-5
cdr3_nt: TGTGCCACCAGTGATCCTTCTTCCGGGACAGGAAGGGCCAATGAGCAGTTCTTC; cdr3_aa: CATSDPSSGTGRANEQFF; d_call: TRBD1; v_call: TRBV24-1; clone_size: -; j_call: TRBJ2-1
cdr3_nt: TGTGCCAGTAGCACCCTAGCGGGAGGGGCCGGGGAGCTGTTTTTT; cdr3_aa: CASSTLAGGAGELFF; d_call: TRBD2; v_call: TRBV19; clone_size: -; j_call: TRBJ2-2
cdr3_nt: TGTGCCAGCCGGGACAGGGCCAGCAATCAGCCCCAGCATTTT; cdr3_aa: CASRDRASNQPQHF; d_call: TRBD1; v_call: TRBV2; clone_size: few; j_call: TRBJ1-5
cdr3_nt: TGTGCCAGCAGCCCTCGTGTAGGCAGGGAGGCGAATGGCTACACCTTC; cdr3_aa: CASSPRVGREANGYTF; d_call: -; v_call: TRBV7-2; clone_size: -; j_call: TRBJ1-2
cdr3_nt: TGTGCCAGCAGCCGGGGGATCTCTCTCTCTGGGGCCAACGTCCTGACTTTC; cdr3_aa: CASSRGISLSGANVLTF; d_call: -; v_call: TRBV9; clone_size: -; j_call: TRBJ2-6
cdr3_nt: TGTGCCAGTAGTGCCCGACAGACGAACACTGAAGCTTTCTTT; cdr3_aa: CASSARQTNTEAFF; d_call: -; v_call: TRBV19; clone_size: -; j_call: TRBJ1-1
cdr3_nt: TGCGCCAGCAGCCGTCGGACAGGGGTGGAATCACCCCTCCACTTT; cdr3_aa: CASSRRTGVESPLHF; d_call: TRBD1; v_call: TRBV5-1; clone_size: few; j_call: TRBJ1-6
cdr3_nt: TGTGCCAGCACCCACCTGTCACAGGGGGGATACACTGAAGCTTTCTTT; cdr3_aa: CASTHLSQGGYTEAFF; d_call: TRBD1; v_call: TRBV7-9; clone_size: few; j_call: TRBJ1-1
cdr3_nt: TGTGCCAGCAGTCAAACGCCAGGTCCGCCGATTAACTATGGCTACACCTTC; cdr3_aa: CASSQTPGPPINYGYTF; d_call: -; v_call: TRBV21-1; clone_size: -; j_call: TRBJ1-2
cdr3_nt: TGCAGCGTTGGGCTAGCGGGGGATGAGCAGTTCTTC; cdr3_aa: CSVGLAGDEQFF; d_call: TRBD2; v_call: TRBV29-1; clone_size: few; j_call: TRBJ2-1
cdr3_nt: TGTGCCAGCAGCTTAGGAGGCAGAGCGCAAGAGACCCAGTACTTC; cdr3_aa: CASSLGGRAQETQYF; d_call: -; v_call: TRBV5-4; clone_size: -; j_call: TRBJ2-5
cdr3_nt: TGTGCCACCAGCAAGGACAGGGGAACTAATGAAAAACTGTTTTTT; cdr3_aa: CATSKDRGTNEKLFF; d_call: TRBD1; v_call: TRBV15; clone_size: -; j_call: TRBJ1-4
cdr3_nt: TGTGCCAGTAGCCCAAATGGGTTAGGGCGGGGGGATGAGCAGTTCTTC; cdr3_aa: CASSPNGLGRGDEQFF; d_call: TRBD2; v_call: TRBV19; clone_size: -; j_call: TRBJ2-1
cdr3_nt: TGTGCCAGCAGCCCGTCCCGCGCCGGGGGGCAGTATTTT; cdr3_aa: CASSPSRAGGQYF; d_call: -; v_call: TRBV3-1/TRBV3-2; clone_size: -; j_call: TRBJ2-3
cdr3_nt: TGCGCCAGCAGTGGCGGAGATACGCAGTATTTT; cdr3_aa: CASSGGDTQYF; d_call: -; v_call: TRBV10-1; clone_size: -; j_call: TRBJ2-3
cdr3_nt: TGTGCCACCAGTGTCGGGTTTGGGAGCGATACGCAGTATTTT; cdr3_aa: CATSVGFGSDTQYF; d_call: -; v_call: TRBV24-1; clone_size: -; j_call: TRBJ2-3
cdr3_nt: TGCGCCAGCAAGTTGGACACGAATGAAAAACTGTTTTTT; cdr3_aa: CASKLDTNEKLFF; d_call: -; v_call: TRBV5-1; clone_size: -; j_call: TRBJ1-4
cdr3_nt: TGCGCCAGCAGCCAAGATCCAAGCGGAGCCTACGAGCAGTACTTC; cdr3_aa: CASSQDPSGAYEQYF; d_call: -; v_call: TRBV4-1; clone_size: -; j_call: TRBJ2-7
cdr3_nt: TGTGCCAGCAGCCAAGGGCAAACAGGGCGACCTGGCTACACCTTC; cdr3_aa: CASSQGQTGRPGYTF; d_call: -; v_call: TRBV7-3; clone_size: -; j_call: TRBJ1-2
cdr3_nt: TGTGCCAGCAGTGAATTGGTTGGGCAGGGGAATTATGGTGGCTACACCTTC; cdr3_aa: CASSELVGQGNYGGYTF; d_call: -; v_call: TRBV6-1; clone_size: -; j_call: TRBJ1-2
cdr3_nt: TGTGCCAGCAGTTACTCGATATTAGCGGGGAACACCGGGGAGCTGTTTTTT; cdr3_aa: CASSYSILAGNTGELFF; d_call: TRBD2; v_call: TRBV6-8; clone_size: few; j_call: TRBJ2-2
cdr3_nt: TGTGCCAGCAGCACCGGACTCGGGGTGAACACTGAAGCTTTCTTT; cdr3_aa: CASSTGLGVNTEAFF; d_call: -; v_call: TRBV5-4; clone_size: -; j_call: TRBJ1-1
cdr3_nt: TGTGCCTGGAGCCTGGGAGGGAGGATTTTTGAGCAGTTCTTC; cdr3_aa: CAWSLGGRIFEQFF; d_call: TRBD2; v_call: TRBV30; clone_size: -; j_call: TRBJ2-1
cdr3_nt: TGCGCCAGCAGCTTGGCAACAGGCAGCAATCAGCCCCAGCATTTT; cdr3_aa: CASSLATGSNQPQHF; d_call: -; v_call: TRBV5-1; clone_size: -; j_call: TRBJ1-5
cdr3_nt: TGTGCCAGCAGTTCATACACCTACTATGGCTACACCTTC; cdr3_aa: CASSSYTYYGYTF; d_call: -; v_call: TRBV6-5; clone_size: few; j_call: TRBJ1-2
cdr3_nt: TGTGCCTGGAGTTCAGGCATGAACACTGAAGCTTTCTTT; cdr3_aa: CAWSSGMNTEAFF; d_call: -; v_call: TRBV30; clone_size: -; j_call: TRBJ1-1